The 21 T cell receptor beta chains below all came from one sample that was sequenced in a study of blood T cell repertoires in COVID-19. The method was immunoSEQ multiplex PCR; TCRdb's version includes in-frame clones alone and lacks a portion of them. The repertoire has around 370,000 clones, 88% of them found once; the top ten carry 0.9% to 1.5%. The source material was PBMCs or T cells enriched from blood (not recorded which). The receptors come from a woman between 18 and 29 years old who had recovered from COVID-19.

The chain couples TRBV4-3 to TRBJ2-1; D is unresolved. The germline CDR1 and CDR2 sequences are LGHNA and YSLEER. CDR3 length: 14 amino acids. V lost 4 bases to trimming and J lost 5 bases, with 12 bases between them. The CDR3 nucleotides are TGCGCCAGCAGCCCCCTAAGTCTTGACAATGAGCAGTTCTTC. Residues: CASSPLSLDNEQFF.

The V gene is TRBV5-1, the J gene TRBJ2-7; TRBD2 might be the D (5 bases). V shed 1 base and J shed 2 bases, with 7 bases lying between them. This CDR3 has 13 residues. The germline V gene has CDR1 SGHRS and CDR2 YFSETQ. CDR3 DNA: TGCGCCAGCAGCTTGTACGGGGCCTACGAGCAGTACTTC. Residues: CASSLYGAYEQYF.

The chain employs TRBV27 and TRBJ1-2; TRBD1 matches 7 bases. The J segment lost 6 bases and the V segment lost 6 bases, leaving 16 bases of the junction unmatched. Germline assignment: CDR1 MNHEY and CDR2 SMNVEV (reference sequence). The CDR3 sequence is 16 residues long. The CDR3 spells CASSQGQVPQRDGYTF. The CDR3 nucleotides read TGTGCCAGCAGCCAAGGACAGGTCCCCCAGAGAGATGGCTACACCTTC.

The J gene is TRBJ2-5, the V gene TRBV10-3; D may be TRBD1 (6 bases). The V gene's germline CDR1 is ENHRY and CDR2 SYGVKD. Trimming cost V 6 bases and J 4 bases, with 18 bases left between them. The CDR3 has 15 residues. CDR3 DNA: TGTGCCATCAGGGGCCAGGGGTTTGAAGGAGAGACCCAGTACTTC. Translated, it gives CAIRGQGFEGETQYF.

V usage is TRBV5-1 and J usage is TRBJ2-7, with 9 positions matching TRBD1. V was clipped by 4 bases and J by 4 bases; unmatched bases: 9. CDR1 SGHRS and CDR2 YFSETQ come from the germline V gene. The CDR3 is 15 amino acids. This CDR3 is CASSDDRGAVYEQYF. The CDR3 DNA follows: TGCGCCAGCAGCGATGACAGGGGGGCCGTATACGAGCAGTACTTC.

This chain uses TRBV5-1 with TRBJ2-1; 10 bases match TRBD1. This CDR3 region has 13 residues. Germline V CDR1 and CDR2: SGHRS, YFSETQ. V lost 7 bases to trimming and J lost 8 bases; unmatched junction nucleotides: 6. The CDR3, as DNA: TGCGCCAGCCCGGGACAGGGGATCGATGAGCAGTTCTTC. It encodes CASPGQGIDEQFF.

J is TRBJ2-3 and V is TRBV2; the match to TRBD2 covers 9 bases. J lost 5 bases, V lost 8 bases, and 14 bases had no gene match. The germline CDR1 and CDR2 sequences are SNHLY and FYNNEI. The CDR3 consists of 16 residues. The CDR3 spells CASSGRASGARDTQYF. The CDR3 DNA follows: TGTGCCAGCTCCGGGCGGGCTAGCGGGGCCCGAGATACGCAGTATTTT. Supplemented by reference TRBV2 and TRBJ2-3, the full variable domain reads EPEVTQTPSHQVTQMGQEVILRCVPISNHLYFYWYRQILGQKVEFLVSFYNNEISEKSEIFDDQFSVERPDGSNFTLKIRSTKLEDSAMYFCASSGRASGARDTQYFGPGTRLTVL.

The chain has TRBV12-5 and TRBJ1-1; 9 bases match TRBD1. The V gene's germline CDR1 is LGHNT and CDR2 FRNRAP. CDR3 size: 14 residues. J gave up 5 bases and V 3 bases, and 4 bases lay outside the gene matches. This CDR3 is CASGFPGTGTEAFF. The CDR3 coding sequence is TGTGCTAGTGGTTTCCCCGGGACAGGGACTGAAGCTTTCTTT. The full variable domain, with the rest looked up from reference TRBV12-5 and TRBJ1-1, is DARVTQTPRHKVTEMGQEVTMRCQPILGHNTVFWYRQTMMQGLELLAYFRNRAPLDDSGMPKDRFSAEMPDATLATLKIQPSEPRDSAVYFCASGFPGTGTEAFFGQGTRLTVV.

V is TRBV15 and J is TRBJ1-3; D remains ambiguous. Trimming took off 0 bases at V and 0 bases at J, with 9 bases between the two ends. CDR3 length: 16 residues. The germline CDR1 and CDR2 sequences are LNHNV and YYDKDF (reference sequence). CDR3 loop: CATSRDVRSSGNTIYF. CDR3 in DNA: TGTGCCACCAGCAGAGATGTTCGTAGCTCTGGAAACACCATATATTTT. The full variable domain, its missing parts supplied by reference TRBV15 and TRBJ1-3, is DAMVIQNPRYQVTQFGKPVTLSCSQTLNHNVMYWYQQKSSQAPKLLFHYYDKDFNNEADTPDNFQSRRPNTSFCFLDIRSPGLGDTAMYLCATSRDVRSSGNTIYFGEGSWLTVV.

The chain employs TRBV5-1 and TRBJ2-3; 8 bases line up with TRBD2. The CDR3 sequence is 16 residues long. Trimming took 0 bases from V and 0 from J; bases not matched to a gene: 3. Germline V CDR1 and CDR2: SGHRS, YFSETQ. CDR3 residues: CASSLVSGASTDTQYF. As DNA, the CDR3 is TGCGCCAGCAGCTTGGTTAGCGGGGCAAGCACAGATACGCAGTATTTT.

The chain is built from TRBV9 and TRBJ1-6; possibly TRBD1 for D (6 bases). CDR3 length: 16 residues. Germline CDR1 reads SGDLS; CDR2 reads YYNGEE. V was trimmed by 0 bases and J by 4 bases, leaving 11 bases between them. The CDR3 sequence: CASSVEDRPYNSPLHF. DNA of the CDR3: TGTGCCAGCAGCGTAGAGGACAGACCATATAATTCACCCCTCCACTTT.

The CDR3 region has the DNA TGTGCCTGGAGTGTAACAGTTAACACCGGGGAGCTGTTTTTT. Protein product: CAWSVTVNTGELFF. This chain connects TRBV30 to TRBJ2-2; D not resolved. Trimming removed 0 bases from V and 2 bases from J, with 7 bases in between. Germline values: CDR1 GTSNPN, CDR2 SVGIG (reference sequence). The CDR3 is made up of 14 amino acids.

This clone was recorded once. The chain joins TRBV4-1 to TRBJ1-4; D possibly corresponds to TRBD1 (6 bases). The V end was cut by 5 bases, the J end by 5 bases, with 15 bases between. This CDR3 has 15 amino acids. Looked up from germline, CDR1 is MGHRA and CDR2 is YSYEKL. The CDR3 nucleotides read TGCGCCAGCAGCACCCCAGGGAGGGGGAATGAAAAACTGTTTTTT. Its protein product is CASSTPGRGNEKLFF.

In this sample, this clone turned up once. The chain links TRBV5-1 to TRBJ2-6; maybe TRBD1 (6 bases). Germline V lookup: CDR1 SGHRS, CDR2 YFSETQ. The CDR3 runs to 16 residues. V was cut by 4 bases and J by 0 bases, with 11 bases left in between. This chain's CDR3 is CASSPQGSSGANVLTF. In nucleotides, the CDR3 is TGCGCCAGCAGCCCTCAGGGGAGCTCTGGGGCCAACGTCCTGACTTTC.

The V and J genes are TRBV28 and TRBJ2-7; TRBD2 agrees at 9 bases. This CDR3 has 17 amino acids. Germline V CDR1 and CDR2: MDHEN, SYDVKM. After removal of 6 bases from V and 4 bases from J, the junction contained 16 bases not matched to a gene. The CDR3 DNA sequence: TGTGCCAGCAGCCGCAGCCTAACGCGGGGGGGCAAGTACGAGCAGTACTTC. Its protein is CASSRSLTRGGKYEQYF.

The V call is TRBV15, the J call TRBJ2-4; D is perhaps TRBD2 (6 bases). Germline CDR1 is LNHNV and CDR2 is YYDKDF (reference sequence). The CDR3 is made up of 15 amino acids. Trimming shortened V by 2 bases and J by 2 bases, and 10 bases separated the two germline ends. CDR3 sequence (DNA): TGTGCCACCAGCAGAATCGGAGGGACCAAAAACATTCAGTACTTC. It translates to CATSRIGGTKNIQYF.

CDR3 bases: TGTGCCATCAGTGAGACGGGAGGGGGCAATCAGCCCCAGCATTTT. This encodes CAISETGGGNQPQHF. V usage is TRBV10-3 and J usage is TRBJ1-5; tentatively, D is TRBD1 (5 bases). The germline V and J ends were trimmed by 2 bases and 2 bases, with 10 bases remaining between them. CDR1 ENHRY and CDR2 SYGVKD come from the germline V gene. The CDR3 spans 15 residues.

The chain links TRBV5-4 to TRBJ1-4; D is unclear. Trimming took 4 bases from V and 4 from J, leaving 14 bases between them. This CDR3 spans 15 amino acids. Germline V gives CDR1 SGHNT, CDR2 YYREEE (reference sequence). The DNA of the CDR3 is TGTGCCAGCAGCCCCGGAGGGCAGTTTAATGAAAAACTGTTTTTT. Translated, it gives CASSPGGQFNEKLFF.

This chain connects TRBV5-5 to TRBJ1-2; the match to TRBD1 covers 8 bases. This CDR3 spans 15 amino acids. From germline, CDR1 is SGHKS and CDR2 YYEKEE (reference sequence). V lost 4 bases, J lost 4 bases, and 9 bases stayed unmatched. CDR3 amino acids: CASSPRQGSTYGYTF. In DNA, the CDR3 is TGTGCCAGCAGCCCCAGACAGGGGAGCACCTATGGCTACACCTTC. The full variable domain, completed using reference TRBV5-5 and TRBJ1-2, is DAGVTQSPTHLIKTRGQQVTLRCSPISGHKSVSWYQQVLGQGPQFIFQYYEKEERGRGNFPDRFSARQFPNYSSELNVNALLLGDSALYLCASSPRQGSTYGYTFGSGTRLTVV.

The chain carries TRBV10-3 and TRBJ1-3; the D is unclear. Trimming took off 8 bases at V and 4 bases at J, with 12 bases between the two ends. Germline V gene data show CDR1 as ENHRY and CDR2 as SYGVKD. The CDR3 is 13 amino acids. CDR3 protein: CAIWRGPGNTIYF. In DNA form, the CDR3 reads TGTGCCATCTGGCGGGGTCCGGGAAACACCATATATTTT.

The genes are TRBV18 and TRBJ1-1, with a weak D call TRBD1 (6 bases). Looked up from germline, CDR1 is KGHSH and CDR2 is LQKENI. The V gene lost 6 bases and the J gene lost 4 bases, with 15 bases spanning the gap. The CDR3 runs to 14 residues. The CDR3 DNA is TGTGCCAGCTCCTCGCTGGAACAGGGCACTGAAGCTTTCTTT. This translates into CASSSLEQGTEAFF.